This TCR beta chain was profiled in a study of blood T cell repertoires in COVID-19. Overall study context: The origin of the acute and convalescent COVID-19 samples was the United States, Italy and Spain.

The CDR3 totals 19 residues. Followed over time, Seattle patients had been enrolled while infection was active. As originally analysed: Cell counts per sample came from amplifying reference gene primers. Clones were sequenced by immunoSEQ multiplex PCR, and TCRdb holds only the in-frame ones, with some missing. D and trimming come from the DNA, and the V and J calls and clone size come from that table. This sample carries approximately 93,000 clones, about 74% of them seen once, and the ten largest clones take over 3.5%. The chain combines TRBV21-1 with TRBJ2-1; the DNA was not compared with TRBD2, the D call given in the table. TRBV21-1 is assigned pseudogene status. This receptor was identified in a man between 65 and 85 years old with COVID-19, enrolled during active disease. The sample was peripheral blood. CDR3 in DNA: TGTGCCAGCAGCAAAGGGCGGGGCGGCTCTTGGTACTCCTACAATGAGCAGTTCTTC. Protein sequence: CASSKGRGGSWYSYNEQFF.